What follows describes a single T cell receptor (beta chain). This clone has only one observation. It lacks a known antigen. No base quality values were provided; no much bigger clone lies one nucleotide off. The cohort comprised approximately 700 healthy bone marrow donors. At the time of sampling, every cohort member was nominally healthy, though immune exposures that went unrecorded were likely present. The donor was CMV seropositive and belonged to the group of over 250 seropositive cohort members. Every donor gave a peripheral blood sample, and the peripheral blood mononuclear cells from that sample were used for TCR beta sequencing. The Qiagen DNeasy Blood Extraction Kit was used to extract genomic DNA from the blood cell samples. Taken from the germline V gene, the CDR1 and CDR2 loops are SGHVS and FNYEAQ. The CDR3 runs 17 residues from the cysteine to the phenylalanine. Kept here is only the CDR3 DNA, which spans 51 bases and is read in frame from base 1. The junction carries 18 bases between V and J, which are trimmed by 4 bases and 3 bases respectively.

The record originates from a study of cytomegalovirus exposure and HLA in healthy donors (dated by TCRdb to 2016 to 2017). Turning to the overall study: An earlier analysis of 587 of the donors reported about 280 Gb of sequence data and 95 million to 130 million unique TCR beta sequences obtained from around 190 million T cells. An early release covering 500 to 750 HLA-typed donors comprised about 290 gigabases of sequencing data and around 80 million unique TCR sequences. Among the roughly 400 genotyped donors, approximately 81% belonged to the genetic ancestry cluster associated with self-reported Caucasian donors. The study was designed to test whether signatures of past pathogen exposure could be identified by cataloging public T cell receptors. Using immunosequencing, the study profiled T cell repertoires from 640 or so subjects and related those repertoires to cytomegalovirus serostatus. In addition to the first cohort of approximately 670 subjects, a separate validation cohort of 120 different subjects was used. To predict cytomegalovirus infection status, the study brought together high-throughput TCR immunosequencing, statistical association of individual TCRs with disease status, and machine learning. A later analysis re-analyzed previously published TCR beta repertoires from several hundred donors and added high-resolution HLA genotyping to study TCR occurrence patterns. Rather than using new phenotypic data, the later analysis identified candidate immune exposures from TCR beta sequences and from how often those sequences occurred across donors. An earlier analysis of roughly 580 of the donors used high-throughput TCR beta sequencing to judge whether each TCR beta V gene segment behaved as functional or pseudogenic. Donor age, sex, ethnicity and CMV serostatus were compiled together with the repertoire data. In a later genetic analysis, genome-wide SNP genotypes for 398 of the 666 donors were used, and that subset was treated as a discovery cohort. All discovery cohort repertoires had been generated using a single sequencing platform. Class I and class II HLA loci were covered by the typing at four-digit resolution. The number of typed donors differed by locus: about 620-630 for A, B, C, DRB1 and DQB1; about 520 for DQA1; some 610 for DPA1; and some 430 for DPB1. Roughly five DR-DQ haplotypes were handled as single units for association and clustering because linkage in the cohort was strong. Among 398 genotyped donors of the cohort, an average of approximately 240,000 unique TCR beta nucleotide sequences were sequenced per donor, about a sixth of them non-productive.

Library prep was done by the immunoSEQ multiplex PCR assay. A mixture of 60 forward primers for TCR Vbeta segments and 13 reverse primers for TCR Jbeta segments was used in the multiplex PCR. The CDR3 region of rearranged TCR beta genes was amplified from genomic DNA with a multiplex PCR assay. The amplified TCR beta libraries were sequenced on the Illumina HiSeq System as 87-base-pair reads. Per the source publication's procedure: In a later analysis, tens of millions of unique TCR beta chains were counted across the roughly 670 repertoires, and approximately 11 million of these chains were shared by at least two donors. Raw reads were error-corrected and collapsed into unique sequences by a nearest-neighbor algorithm in which closely related sequences were merged to remove PCR and sequencing errors. CDR3 sequences were aligned to IMGT reference sequences to assign V, D and J gene segments. Each retained sequence needed at least a six-nucleotide match to both a V gene segment and a J gene segment. A rearrangement was called productive if the CDR3 had no stop codons and remained in frame with V and J, and every other rearrangement was called non-productive. CDR3 was defined by IMGT convention, running from the second conserved V-encoded cysteine to the conserved J-encoded phenylalanine. The earlier analysis of some 600 of the donors excluded sequences that lacked an unambiguous match to a single V gene segment. An earlier analysis of 450 to 650 of the donors called V segments functional above 56.7% productive rearrangements and segregating when the between-donor standard deviation exceeded 5%. A statistical classification framework was built for diagnosing cytomegalovirus status from the catalog of TCR beta chain sequences. A later analysis assigned V and J genes by comparing TCR nucleotide sequences with IMGT/GENE-DB human TR gene sequences. A later analysis assigned CDR3 sequences and most-parsimonious VDJ recombination scenarios with the TCRdist pipeline. In a later analysis, each TCR beta chain was defined by its CDR3 amino acid sequence together with its V-gene family, and reads lacking a unique V-gene family were excluded. In a later analysis, 500 to 700 highly shared, low-generation-probability nucleotide sequences were removed to address suspected cross-contamination and a sequencing artifact. For each public chain, a later analysis derived a clonal expansion index from normalized ranks of inferred template counts within each repertoire. In a later analysis, generation probabilities were computed using a VDJ recombination model fitted to out-of-frame rearrangements, and the results were checked against IGoR. In a later analysis, TCR-TCR, TCR-HLA and TCR-CMV co-occurrence was scored with hypergeometric tests, and a repertoire-size bias correction was applied to TCR pairs. To estimate false discovery rates, a later analysis permuted the HLA or CMV assignments 20 times. In a later analysis, co-occurring TCRs were grouped using DBSCAN, and TCRdist sequence similarity was added for clustering within HLA-allele-positive subsets. Co-occurrence clustering excluded repertoires with fewer than 30,000 or more than 120,000 public chains, plus five with anomalous nucleotide sharing. TCRdb re-hosts the immuneACCESS table, in-frame sequences only. Its copies lack some clones; in the studies checked, an unresolved V gene accounts for under half of them, and the cause for the rest is not known. V and J calls and clone size are given by that table; D and trimming were obtained from the DNA. This sample has 200,000 to 250,000 clones in its table, and roughly 80% of those were observed once. Of the sample, around 5.4% falls within the top ten clones.

On the study overall, not on this receptor specifically: Most TCR sequences were observed very rarely across donors, whereas some public TCRs were present in many individuals. Correlated functional status among segregating V segments might reflect linkage disequilibrium, but an unknown experimental factor could not be ruled out. In a later analysis, some 18,000 TCR beta sequences were associated with specific HLA alleles at a false discovery rate of 0.05. A later genetic analysis associated a missense DCLRE1C variant with V-gene and J-gene trimming of TCR beta chains, and an independent cohort replicated the association. A total of roughly 160 TCR beta chains were listed by the study as associated with cytomegalovirus. In a later analysis, the rate of TCR association differed among HLA loci, with DRB1 alleles having the most associated TCRs and HLA-C alleles having the fewest. For the cohort, immune exposure information was limited to CMV serostatus. A cluster of highly shared sequence variants was judged likely to represent a technical artifact of the sequencing pipeline. In a later analysis, most CMV-associated TCR beta chains were found to appear HLA-restricted, with HLA associations seemingly driven largely by CMV exposure. A later genetic analysis reported fewer N-insertions in productive TCRs among donors in an Asian-associated ancestry cluster than the roughly 700-donor mean. Three of the identified cytomegalovirus-associated TCR beta chains were confirmed in vitro to be specific for cytomegalovirus antigens. The 87-base-pair reads could not distinguish some IMGT-functional V segments, including TRBV6-2 and TRBV6-3, so those segments were excluded. Only TCR beta chains were sequenced in this cohort, and the absence of alpha or paired-chain data limited detectable features. Because counts were too low, seventeen rarely observed V segments, including chromosome 9 orphons, were excluded from the earlier analysis of around 640 of the donors. The presence/absence analyses assumed that sequencing depth was roughly uniform across donors, and that assumption may not be true. In a later analysis, several top co-occurrence clusters were reported to appear linked to parvovirus B19, influenza, CMV and Epstein-Barr virus. The classifier was reported to diagnose cytomegalovirus status with high specificity and sensitivity in both the original and validation cohorts. A further reported finding was that TCR beta sequences accurately predicted the HLA-A and HLA-B alleles for most subjects in the first cohort. It was suggested by the authors that the approach could potentially be generalized to other disease states and immunological phenotypes. When HLA alleles, especially DR and DQ, strongly co-occurred, TCR associations were difficult to assign to individual alleles. In an earlier analysis of roughly 560 of the donors, most TCR beta V segments were observed in productive rearrangements about 90% or about 30% of the time, broadly matching IMGT annotations. HLA typing was unavailable for some donors at each locus, so association tests used only the typed subset. A later analysis found that HLA-associated TCR beta chains were more clonally expanded and had lower generation probabilities than equally common non-associated chains.

The TCR originated in a woman between 35 and 50 years old in good health and CMV-seropositive. Sequencing was performed on PBMCs. Recombination joined TRBV7-6 with TRBJ2-2, with TRBD2 as a weak D call on 7 bases. The CDR3 protein: CASSSRLGGADTGELFF. In nucleotides, the sequence is TGTGCCAGCAGCTCCCGTTTGGGGGGGGCCGACACCGGGGAGCTGTTTTTT.